The clone carrying this T cell receptor beta chain was observed many times. Its antigen is not known. The sample is drawn from a study of T cells in Graves' hyperthyroidism and ophthalmopathy. CDR1 DFQATT and CDR2 SNEGSKA come from the germline V gene (reference sequence). There are 13 residues in the CDR3. Unmatched junction bases numbered 8, after V lost 6 bases and J lost 3 bases. Regions amplified from RNA transcripts were the TCR beta CDR3 regions. The HTBI primer set was used in a first-round RT-PCR of the TCR CDR3. TCRdb reanalysed the multiplex PCR reads using MiXCR and keeps one entry per CDR3 protein. This sample has about 270,000 distinct CDR3 sequences, with under 30% found just once. Study-level findings and limits: Researchers found most expanded thyroid clonotypes above 0.001 in blood as well.

The source is a man aged 40-50 years with Graves' hyperthyroidism that later progressed to Graves' ophthalmopathy. This chain uses TRBV20-1 with TRBJ2-7; 7 bases agree with TRBD2. Sequencing input: blood. The CDR3 sequence: CSAIGGGSYEQYF. The CDR3 coding sequence is TGCAGTGCAATCGGAGGCGGGAGCTACGAGCAGTACTTC.